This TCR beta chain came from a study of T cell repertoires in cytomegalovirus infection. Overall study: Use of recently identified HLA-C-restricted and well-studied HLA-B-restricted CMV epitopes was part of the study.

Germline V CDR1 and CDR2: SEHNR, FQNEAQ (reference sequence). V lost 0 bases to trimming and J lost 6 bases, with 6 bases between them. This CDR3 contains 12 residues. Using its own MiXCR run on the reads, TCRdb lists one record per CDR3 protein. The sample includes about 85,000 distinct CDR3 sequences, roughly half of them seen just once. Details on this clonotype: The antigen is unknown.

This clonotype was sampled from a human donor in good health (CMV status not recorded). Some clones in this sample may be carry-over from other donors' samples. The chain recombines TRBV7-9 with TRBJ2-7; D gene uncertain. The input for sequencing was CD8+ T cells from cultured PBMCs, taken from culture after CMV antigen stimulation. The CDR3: CASSLAPGEQYF. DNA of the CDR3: TGTGCCAGCAGCTTAGCCCCAGGCGAGCAGTACTTC.